Listed here is a single TCR beta chain. This clone was picked up a small number of times. There is no known antigen for this receptor. There are no base qualities to consult, and no much larger clone falls within one base. These data belong to a study of beta chain features in type 1 diabetes (dated by TCRdb to about 2018). With respect to the entire study: No differences in mean age, gender distribution, total cell number or subset yield were found between patients and healthy donors. The study compared TCRB repertoires of sorted circulating CD4+ T cell subsets between recently diagnosed type 1 diabetes patients and matched healthy donors. Across all samples, 107,917,701 sorted cells were examined, and cell number per subset correlated strongly with RNA yield. Whereas all 30 or so donors provided naive and central memory subsets, regulatory and stem cell-like memory subsets were isolated from just 8 patients and roughly 8 healthy donors. What the authors observed across the whole study: Naive, central memory and regulatory TCRB repertoires appeared to be more similar among patients than among healthy donors. A moderate but significant shortening of TCRB CDR3 length was observed in type 1 diabetes patients in all four CD4+ subsets. At VDJ recombination sites, patients with type 1 diabetes made fewer insertions and deleted more nucleotides, a pattern implying thymic rearrangement abnormalities. Only small numbers of individuals were included in the HLA sub-analyses, which left unresolved whether HLA type had any influence on TCRB rearrangement. Sequencing cDNA rather than genomic DNA could over-represent highly expressing activated cells, although activation and CD3 levels did not differ between groups. PCR may preferentially amplify shorter templates, but because patient and control samples were amplified and corrected together, any resulting skew would affect both groups equally.

All of the isolated RNA was reverse transcribed with the High Capacity cDNA Reverse Transcription Kit, so expressed TCRB transcripts were sequenced. Survey-depth immunoSEQ sequencing was performed on stem cell-like memory T cell samples, with an average of about 1.01 million total reads per sample. Sorted cells were lysed in RLT buffer and RNA was extracted with DNase-treated RNeasy Micro or Mini kits, depending on cell number. To prevent cross-contamination, each cell subset was processed individually, whereas patient and healthy donor samples were processed jointly. The immunoSEQ multiplex PCR was used to amplify TCRB sequences from cDNA, generating 87-bp fragments that spanned the CDR3 region. Sequencing of the amplicons was done on the Illumina HiSeq platform. Concerning the study's data processing: Synthetic template baselines were used to correct PCR bias computationally, reads within Hamming distance 2 were collapsed, and singletons that could not be merged were discarded. By aligning reads against IMGT, V, D and J genes, CDR3 length, and insertions or deletions at six rearrangement sites were assigned. Within each subset, clonotype counts were normalized to the number of sorted cells before true diversity and Gini coefficients were calculated with the tcR R package. Repertoire sharing was quantified using the overlap coefficient calculated on TCRB nucleotide sequences. TCRdb provides this immuneACCESS table in a form limited to in-frame rearrangements. Some clones are lacking; in checked studies, under half of them reflect an unresolved V gene, and why the rest are absent is not known. V and J calls and clone size come straight from that table; D and trimming were deduced from the DNA. This sample is represented by tens of thousands of clones; roughly 30% of them were singletons. Over 0.4% of the sample belongs to the ten largest clones.

Each donor gave one peripheral blood draw, about 110 mL on average, collected into heparinised tubes. Using a panel that included CD45RO, CCR7, CD25, CD127, CD95 and CD27, naive, central memory, regulatory and stem cell-like memory CD4+ T cells were sorted on a BD FACSAria II. All sorted populations exceeded 95% purity. PBMCs were separated immediately by Lymphoprep density gradient centrifugation and were stained directly, without being cultured. Samples were stained and sorted in pairs, with one healthy donor and one patient per experiment, so that batch effects were minimized. The material sequenced was stem cell memory CD4+ T cells from blood. The label giving this sample's cell subset or site can be read as: stem cell-like memory CD4+ T cells. The sequence came from a woman aged 18-29 years in good health.

The CDR3 corresponds to CASSPARASGLAGGTGELFF. The nucleotide sequence is given as TGTGCCAGCAGCCCCGCCCGAGCCAGCGGACTAGCGGGAGGCACCGGGGAGCTGTTTTTT. Here the chain combines TRBV21-1 and TRBJ2-2; the D call in the table, TRBD2, was not verified against the DNA. TRBV21-1 is a documented pseudogene. Reading from cysteine to phenylalanine, the CDR3 counts 20 amino acids. CDR3 DNA is the only sequence kept; it has 60 bases, read in frame from the first base.